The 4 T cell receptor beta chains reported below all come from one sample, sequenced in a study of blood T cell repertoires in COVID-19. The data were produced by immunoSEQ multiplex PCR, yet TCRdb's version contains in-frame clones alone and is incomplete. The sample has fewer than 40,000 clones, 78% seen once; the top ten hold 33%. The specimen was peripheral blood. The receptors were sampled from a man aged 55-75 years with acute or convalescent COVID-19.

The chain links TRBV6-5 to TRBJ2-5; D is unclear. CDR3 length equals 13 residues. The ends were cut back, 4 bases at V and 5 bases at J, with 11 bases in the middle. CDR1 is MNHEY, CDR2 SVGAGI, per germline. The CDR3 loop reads CASSWSGVETQYF. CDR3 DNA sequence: TGTGCCAGCAGTTGGAGTGGAGTGGAGACCCAGTACTTC.

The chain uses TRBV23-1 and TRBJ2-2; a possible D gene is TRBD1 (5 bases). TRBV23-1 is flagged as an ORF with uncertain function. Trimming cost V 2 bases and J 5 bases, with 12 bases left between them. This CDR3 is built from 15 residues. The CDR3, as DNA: TGCGCCAGCAGTCAAAAAATACAGGAGACCGGGGAGCTGTTTTTT. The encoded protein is CASSQKIQETGELFF.

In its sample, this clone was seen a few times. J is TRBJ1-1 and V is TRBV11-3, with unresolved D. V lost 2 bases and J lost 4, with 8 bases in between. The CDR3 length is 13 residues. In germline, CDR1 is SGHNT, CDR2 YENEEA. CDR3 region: CASSLREGTEAFF. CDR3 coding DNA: TGTGCCAGCAGCTTACGGGAGGGCACTGAAGCTTTCTTT.

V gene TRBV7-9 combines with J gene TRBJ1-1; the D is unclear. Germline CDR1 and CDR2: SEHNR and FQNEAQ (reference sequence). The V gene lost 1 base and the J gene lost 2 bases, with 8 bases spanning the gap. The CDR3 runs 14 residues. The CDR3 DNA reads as TGTGCCAGCAGCTTAGACAGCCACAACACTGAAGCTTTCTTT. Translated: CASSLDSHNTEAFF. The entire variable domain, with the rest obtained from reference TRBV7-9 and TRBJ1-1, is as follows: DTGVSQNPRHKITKRGQNVTFRCDPISEHNRLYWYRQTLGQGPEFLTYFQNEAQLEKSRLLSDRFSAERPKGSFSTLEIQRTEQGDSAMYLCASSLDSHNTEAFFGQGTRLTVV.